Listed here is a single TCR beta chain. Its antigen is not identified. The sample carries other DNA sequences with the same CDR3. V gave up 1 base and J gave up 3 bases; unmatched junction bases: 1. This CDR3 is built from 14 residues. CDR1 is MGHRA, CDR2 YSYEKL, per germline. Libraries were prepared by immunoSEQ multiplex PCR; TCRdb keeps only in-frame clonotypes and omits some of them. The data contain some 2,100,000 clones, approximately 94% of them singletons. The data are from a study of shared clonotypes between healthy human individuals. Points from the study as a whole: Clonotype sharing across a handful of donors was observed for 5% to 6.5% of naive CD4 clonotypes. Expectations were that clonotype sharing among donors would be affected by sequencing depth. Sampling involved blood alone; tissue repertoires likely differ.

The clonotype was recovered from a man younger than 30 in good health. This sequence joins TRBV4-1 and TRBJ2-7; 9 bases are a match to TRBD1. Source material: naive CD4+ T cells sorted from blood. Subset given: CD45RA+ positively selected. This CDR3 reads CASSQAGQGYEQYF. Written as DNA, the CDR3 is TGCGCCAGCAGCCAAGCGGGACAGGGCTACGAGCAGTACTTC.